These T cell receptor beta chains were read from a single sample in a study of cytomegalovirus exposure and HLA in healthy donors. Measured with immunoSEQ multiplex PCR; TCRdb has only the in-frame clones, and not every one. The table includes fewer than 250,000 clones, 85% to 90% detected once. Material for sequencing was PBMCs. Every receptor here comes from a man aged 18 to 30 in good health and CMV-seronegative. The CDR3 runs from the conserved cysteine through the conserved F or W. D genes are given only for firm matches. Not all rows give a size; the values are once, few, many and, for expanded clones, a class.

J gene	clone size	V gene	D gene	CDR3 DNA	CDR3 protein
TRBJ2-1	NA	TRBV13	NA	TGTGCCAGCAGCTTATATTCCACAGGGAATGAGCAGTTCTTC	CASSLYSTGNEQFF
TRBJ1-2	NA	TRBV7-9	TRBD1	TGTGCCAGCAGCTCCCCCGACAGGGGCCCCTTGATCGGTGGCTACACCTTC	CASSSPDRGPLIGGYTF
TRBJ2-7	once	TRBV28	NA	TGTGCCAGCAGTGTATGGGACTTTACCTCCTACGAGCAGTACTTC	CASSVWDFTSYEQYF
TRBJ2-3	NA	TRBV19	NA	TGTGCCAGTAGCTTTCGGCCCAGGGTTTTTCGCACAGATACGCAGTATTTT	CASSFRPRVFRTDTQYF
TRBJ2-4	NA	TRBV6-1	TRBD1	TGTGCCAGCAGGGAAACAGGGGTGAGGGGGCAAAACATTCAGTACTTC	CASRETGVRGQNIQYF
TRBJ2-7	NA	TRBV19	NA	TGTGCCAGTTCCTCGGAGGACCCCTACGAGCAGTACTTC	CASSSEDPYEQYF
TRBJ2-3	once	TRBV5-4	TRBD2	TGTGCCAGCAGCTTGGGGCTAGCGGGAGATACGCAGTATTTT	CASSLGLAGDTQYF
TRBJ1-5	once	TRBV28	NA	TGTGCCAGCAGTCCCTCTGGGACAACTGGCAATCAGCCCCAGCATTTT	CASSPSGTTGNQPQHF
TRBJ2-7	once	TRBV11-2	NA	TGTGCCAGCAGCTTAGCGGATGGGGGCCTCTTCGAGCAGTACTTC	CASSLADGGLFEQYF
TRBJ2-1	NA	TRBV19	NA	TGTGCCAGTAGTCCCCAATCCCTAGGGGTCAATGAGCAGTTCTTC	CASSPQSLGVNEQFF
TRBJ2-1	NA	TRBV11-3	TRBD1	TGTGCCAGCAGCTCCGGACAGGGGACCTACAATGAGCAGTTCTTC	CASSSGQGTYNEQFF
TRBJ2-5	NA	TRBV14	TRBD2	TGTGCCAGCAGCCAATTACGGGGAGGGGAGACCCAGTACTTC	CASSQLRGGETQYF
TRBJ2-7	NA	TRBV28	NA	TGTGCCAGCAGTTTGGGTGGGGGGGGCTTCGTCCTCGAGCAGTACTTC	CASSLGGGGFVLEQYF
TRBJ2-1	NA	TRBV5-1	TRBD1	TGCGCCAGCAGCTGGCAGGGGGTGTACAATGAGCAGTTCTTC	CASSWQGVYNEQFF
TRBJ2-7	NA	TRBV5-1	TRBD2	TGCGCCAGCAGCTTGGGACTAGCGGCCCTCACGCCTTACGAGCAGTACTTC	CASSLGLAALTPYEQYF
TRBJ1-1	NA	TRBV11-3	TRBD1	TGTGCCAGCAGCCCCAGGGGGGCAAGCACTGAAGCTTTCTTT	CASSPRGASTEAFF
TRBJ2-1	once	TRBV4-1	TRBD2	TGCGCCAGCAGCCTTGGGACTAGCGGGGGCGATGAGCAGTTCTTC	CASSLGTSGGDEQFF
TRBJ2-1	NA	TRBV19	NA	TGTGCCAGTAGTATCGAGTACAATGAGCAGTTCTTC	CASSIEYNEQFF
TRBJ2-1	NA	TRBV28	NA	TGTGCCAGCACAAGACCGACAGTTTACAATGAGCAGTTCTTC	CASTRPTVYNEQFF
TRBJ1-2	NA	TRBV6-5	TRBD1	TGTGCCAGCAGTTACTCAGGGGACAGGGACTATGGCTACACCTTC	CASSYSGDRDYGYTF
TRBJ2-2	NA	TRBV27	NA	TGTGCCAGCAGTTTTACCAGGGCGAACACCGGGGAGCTGTTTTTT	CASSFTRANTGELFF
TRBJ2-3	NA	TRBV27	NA	TGTGCCAGCAGTCCACCCGGACTGATCACAGATACGCAGTATTTT	CASSPPGLITDTQYF
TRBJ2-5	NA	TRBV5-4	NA	TGTGCCAGCAGCCCTCGACTGGATAAAGAGACCCAGTACTTC	CASSPRLDKETQYF
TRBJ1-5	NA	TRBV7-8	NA	TGTGCCAGCAGCTTAAGCCAGGGGAGCAATCAGCCCCAGCATTTT	CASSLSQGSNQPQHF
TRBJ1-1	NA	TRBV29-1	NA	TGCAGCGCCCGGAACACTGAAGCTTTCTTT	CSARNTEAFF
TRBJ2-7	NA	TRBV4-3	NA	TGCGCCAGCAGCCCCGGGGGTCAGCTCTCCTACGAGCAGTACTTC	CASSPGGQLSYEQYF